These 20 T cell receptor beta chains share one sample of origin, sequenced in a study of blood T cell repertoires in COVID-19. Assay used: immunoSEQ multiplex PCR; TCRdb lists only in-frame clones, some missing. The table records about 180,000 clones, approximately 81% of them present only once. The sample comprised PBMCs or T cells enriched from blood (not recorded which). All receptors come from a man aged 55-75 years who had recovered from COVID-19.

Here the CDR3 reads CASSSQPLALSYNEQFF. The CDR3 DNA sequence: TGTGCCAGCAGCTCCCAACCCCTAGCGCTCTCCTACAATGAGCAGTTCTTC. The genes are TRBV7-2 and TRBJ2-1, with D perhaps TRBD2 (6 bases). The CDR3 spans 17 residues. With 4 bases removed from V and 0 bases from J, the gap between germline ends came to 16 bases. Germline V gene data show CDR1 as SGHTA and CDR2 as FQGNSA.

The rearrangement joins TRBV11-1 to TRBJ1-1; D uncertain. CDR1 is SGHAT, CDR2 FQDESV, per germline (reference sequence). CDR3 size: 13 residues. Trimming cost V 6 bases and J 5 bases, with 13 bases left between them. CDR3 sequence (DNA): TGTGCCAGCAGTTCCGACCCGAGGACTGAAGCTTTCTTT. Translated: CASSSDPRTEAFF.

The sample holds one count of this clone. The CDR3 reads CASSPTGGDTGELFF. The CDR3 DNA reads TGTGCCAGCAGCCCGACAGGGGGCGACACCGGGGAGCTGTTTTTT. The chain links TRBV7-3 to TRBJ2-2, with 10 bases fitting TRBD1. V lost 5 bases and J lost 3; bases outside the gene matches: 3. Germline assignment: CDR1 SGHTA and CDR2 FQGTGA. This CDR3 has 15 amino acids.

This chain joins TRBV29-1 and TRBJ1-4; 10 bases map to TRBD1. There are 14 residues in the CDR3. The germline V gene has CDR1 SQVTM and CDR2 ANQGSEA. V was clipped by 1 base and J by 5 bases; unmatched bases: 1. The CDR3 region is CSVEGGQGNEKLFF. Written as DNA, the CDR3 is TGCAGCGTTGAAGGGGGACAGGGGAATGAAAAACTGTTTTTT.

This chain connects TRBV7-9 to TRBJ2-7; TRBD2 matches 9 bases. The CDR3 totals 14 residues. The germline CDR1 and CDR2 sequences are SEHNR and FQNEAQ (reference sequence). After removal of 0 bases from V and 6 bases from J, the junction contained 3 bases not matched to a gene. Written as DNA, the CDR3 is TGTGCCAGCAGCTTAGCGGGGACTAGCCCCGAGCAGTACTTC. Residues: CASSLAGTSPEQYF.

The chain is built from TRBV29-1 and TRBJ1-2; D is unresolved. The CDR3 consists of 13 residues. Germline V lookup: CDR1 SQVTM, CDR2 ANQGSEA. Trimming removed 0 bases at V and 1 base at J, with 6 bases between. The chain's CDR3 is CSVEEQSNYGYTF. The CDR3 DNA sequence: TGCAGCGTTGAAGAACAGAGTAACTATGGCTACACCTTC.

J is TRBJ1-1 and V is TRBV4-2; D gene uncertain. This CDR3 is built from 16 residues. The V gene lost 0 bases and the J gene lost 0 bases, with 11 bases spanning the gap. Looked up from germline, CDR1 is LGHNA and CDR2 is YNFKEQ. In nucleotides, the CDR3 is TGTGCCAGCAGCCAAGATCGGCAGGAATTGAACACTGAAGCTTTCTTT. Residues: CASSQDRQELNTEAFF.

This chain uses TRBV5-1 with TRBJ1-2; no reliable D call. Looked up from germline, CDR1 is SGHRS and CDR2 is YFSETQ. Trimming cost V 0 bases and J 2 bases, with 5 bases left between them. The CDR3 is 13 amino acids. The CDR3 DNA sequence: TGCGCCAGCAGCTTGGACAGCAACTATGGCTACACCTTC. Its translation: CASSLDSNYGYTF.

The V call is TRBV24-1, the J call TRBJ2-1; TRBD2 matches at 7 bases. In germline, CDR1 is KGHDR, CDR2 SFDVKD. The CDR3 is 14 amino acids. V was clipped by 4 bases and J by 8 bases; unmatched bases: 7. The CDR3 DNA follows: TGTGCCACCAGTGACGGGAGGTTCCCTTATGAGCAGTTCTTC. Translating it yields CATSDGRFPYEQFF.

The V call is TRBV6-5, the J call TRBJ1-2, with D perhaps matching TRBD1 (6 bases). The CDR3 covers 14 residues. The germline CDR1 and CDR2 sequences are MNHEY and SVGAGI. Trimming left V 5 bases short and J 6 bases short, with 16 bases between. The CDR3, as DNA: TGTGCCAGCAGTACACAACAGGGTAATCATGGCTACACCTTC. Protein: CASSTQQGNHGYTF.

This clone has only one observation. The rearrangement uses TRBV7-3 and TRBJ2-6, with no clear D. The V gene's germline CDR1 is SGHTA and CDR2 FQGTGA. CDR3 length equals 15 residues. Trimming took 3 bases from V and 4 from J, leaving 10 bases between them. The CDR3 region is CASSFGSTGANVLTF. In DNA, the CDR3 is TGTGCCAGCAGCTTTGGCTCAACCGGGGCCAACGTCCTGACTTTC.

This chain connects TRBV12-3 or TRBV12-4 to TRBJ2-1, with D hard to call. Trimming cost V 3 bases and J 12 bases, with 9 bases left between them. The CDR3 has 11 residues. CDR3 residues: CASSLNRAQFF. DNA for the CDR3: TGTGCCAGCAGTTTGAACCGCGCGCAGTTCTTC.

J is TRBJ1-1 and V is TRBV20-1; a weak D match, TRBD1 (5 bases). The V gene lost 3 bases and the J gene lost 1 base, with 9 bases spanning the gap. The CDR3 has 13 amino acids. Germline lookup yields CDR1 DFQATT and CDR2 SNEGSKA (reference sequence). The CDR3 reads CSASYQGNTEAFF. In DNA form, the CDR3 reads TGCAGTGCTAGTTATCAGGGGAACACTGAAGCTTTCTTT.

This sequence joins TRBV27 and TRBJ2-7, with 7 nucleotides matching TRBD1. Trimming at V came to 5 bases and at J to 11 bases, leaving 18 bases not matched to a gene. This CDR3 has 15 residues. CDR1 MNHEY and CDR2 SMNVEV come from the germline V gene (reference sequence). In DNA form, the CDR3 reads TGTGCCAGCAGTGCAGCCGCCACGGGACAGCCATCTGAGTACTTC. This encodes CASSAAATGQPSEYF.

V and J are TRBV7-6 and TRBJ2-1; the D gene is possibly TRBD2 (7 bases). CDR3 length equals 16 residues. V lost 0 bases and J lost 6, with 15 bases in between. Germline lookup yields CDR1 SGHVS and CDR2 FNYEAQ. The DNA of the CDR3 is TGTGCCAGCAGCTTAGCGGGTGGGGGGGCCGTCAATGAGCAGTTCTTC. Protein sequence: CASSLAGGGAVNEQFF.

This clone has more than one count but fewer than ten. The chain joins TRBV5-6 to TRBJ2-5, with 7 bases aligning to TRBD1. Germline V gene sequence: CDR1 SGHDT, CDR2 YYEEEE. This CDR3 is 14 amino acids long. The junction had 9 bases not matched to a gene; V was cut back by 6 bases and J by 4 bases. CDR3 sequence reads: CASTPDRAGETQYF. CDR3 DNA: TGTGCCAGCACCCCCGACAGGGCTGGAGAGACCCAGTACTTC.

The rearrangement joins TRBV2 to TRBJ2-5; 10 bases are a match to TRBD1. With 6 bases clipped from V and 4 bases from J, the junction kept 8 bases outside the gene matches. The CDR3 has 15 residues. Germline-derived CDR1 and CDR2 are SNHLY and FYNNEI. This CDR3 reads CASSAGTGAIETQYF. The CDR3 DNA reads TGTGCCAGCAGCGCCGGGACAGGGGCGATAGAGACCCAGTACTTC.

This rearrangement joins TRBV5-4 to TRBJ2-3, with 10 bases lining up with TRBD2. V shed 1 base, J shed 0 bases, and the junction held 8 bases outside the gene matches. Germline V CDR1 and CDR2: SGHNT, YYREEE (reference sequence). CDR3 length: 18 amino acids. DNA of the CDR3: TGTGCCAGCAGCTTGAAGTTAGCGGGGGGCGCTAGCACAGATACGCAGTATTTT. This sequence encodes CASSLKLAGGASTDTQYF.

The chain links TRBV3-1 (or the pseudogene TRBV3-2) to TRBJ2-1, with 12 bases identical to TRBD2. The CDR3 spans 14 residues. Trimming cost V 6 bases and J 5 bases; bases outside gene matches: 2. Germline values: CDR1 LGHDT, CDR2 YNNKEL (reference sequence). CDR3 bases: TGTGCCAGCAGGACTAGCGGGGGTAACAATGAGCAGTTCTTC. This translates into CASRTSGGNNEQFF.

The CDR3 DNA reads as TGTGCCAGCCAACAGGGGTTCATGAACACTGAAGCTTTCTTT. Translation gives CASQQGFMNTEAFF. The V gene is TRBV13, the J gene TRBJ1-1, with 7 bases identical to TRBD1. The CDR3 loop spans 14 amino acids. V lost 8 bases, J lost 0 bases, and 6 bases stayed unmatched. Germline lookup yields CDR1 PRHDT and CDR2 FYEKMQ (reference sequence).